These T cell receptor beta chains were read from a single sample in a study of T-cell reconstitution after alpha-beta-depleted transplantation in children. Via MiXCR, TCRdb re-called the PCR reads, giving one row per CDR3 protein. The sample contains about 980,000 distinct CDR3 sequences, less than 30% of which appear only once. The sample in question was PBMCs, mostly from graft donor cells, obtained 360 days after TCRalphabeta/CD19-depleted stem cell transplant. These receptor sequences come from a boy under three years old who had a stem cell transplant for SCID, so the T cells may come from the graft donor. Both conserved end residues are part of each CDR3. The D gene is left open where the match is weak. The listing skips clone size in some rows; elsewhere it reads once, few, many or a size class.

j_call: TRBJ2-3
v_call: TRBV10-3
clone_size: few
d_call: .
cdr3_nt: TGTGCCATCAGTGATGGACAGTTCACTAGCACAGATACGCAGTATTTT
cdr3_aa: CAISDGQFTSTDTQYF

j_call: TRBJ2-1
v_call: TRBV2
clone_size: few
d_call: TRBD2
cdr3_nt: TGTGCCAGCAGTCGGACTAGCGGGACGGGAAATGAGCAGTTCTTC
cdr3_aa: CASSRTSGTGNEQFF

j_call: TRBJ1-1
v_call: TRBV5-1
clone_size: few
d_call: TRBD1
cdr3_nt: TGCGCCAGCAGCCTACCCCGGGACAGGGGCTGGAGCACTGAAGCTTTCTTT
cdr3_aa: CASSLPRDRGWSTEAFF

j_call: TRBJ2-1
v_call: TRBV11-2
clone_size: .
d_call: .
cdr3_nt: TGTGCCAGCATCCGACTTCGGCAGGCCGCGATCAATGAGCAGTTCTTC
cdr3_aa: CASIRLRQAAINEQFF

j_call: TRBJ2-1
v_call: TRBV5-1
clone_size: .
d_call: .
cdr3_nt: TGCGCCAGCAGCTTGGTGGGGGGTATTCGCAATGAGCAGTTCTTC
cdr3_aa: CASSLVGGIRNEQFF

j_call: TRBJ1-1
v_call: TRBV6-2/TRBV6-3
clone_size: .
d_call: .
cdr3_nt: TGTGCCAGCAGTTACTGGGGGTTGAACACTGAAGGTTTCTTT
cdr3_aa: CASSYWGLNTEGFF

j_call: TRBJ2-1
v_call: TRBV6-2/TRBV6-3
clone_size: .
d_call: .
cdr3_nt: TGTGCCAGCAGTTACCCGTCAAGGGGGGCCACGGACAATGAGCAGTTCTTC
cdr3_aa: CASSYPSRGATDNEQFF

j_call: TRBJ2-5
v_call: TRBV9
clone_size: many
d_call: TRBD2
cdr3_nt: TGTGCCAGCAGCGTAGGGCGGGTAGCGGGGTTACAAGAGACCCAGTACTTC
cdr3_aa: CASSVGRVAGLQETQYF

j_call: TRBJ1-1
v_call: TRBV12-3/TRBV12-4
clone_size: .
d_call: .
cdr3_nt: TGTGCCAGCTCCAGGCCAGAAGAGAACACTGAAGCTTTCTTT
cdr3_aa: CASSRPEENTEAFF

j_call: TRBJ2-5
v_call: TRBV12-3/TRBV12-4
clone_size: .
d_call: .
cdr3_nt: TGTGCCAGCAGTTTAAATTTCATGCAAGAGACCCAGTACTTC
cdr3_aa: CASSLNFMQETQYF

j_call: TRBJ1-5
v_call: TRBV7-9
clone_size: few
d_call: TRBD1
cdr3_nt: TGTGCCAGCAGCCACCGACAGGGAGGGCCGATTGATCAGCCCCAGCATTTT
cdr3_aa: CASSHRQGGPIDQPQHF

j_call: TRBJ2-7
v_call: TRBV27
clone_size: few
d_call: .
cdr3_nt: TGTGCCAGCAGTACGACCCCCTTCGAGCAGTACTTC
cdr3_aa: CASSTTPFEQYF

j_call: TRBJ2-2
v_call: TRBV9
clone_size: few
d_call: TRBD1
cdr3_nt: TGTGCCAGCAGCGTACACCCCGGGACAGCGAACACCGGGGAGCTGTTTTTT
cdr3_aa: CASSVHPGTANTGELFF

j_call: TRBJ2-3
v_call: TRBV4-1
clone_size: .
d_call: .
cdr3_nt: TGCGCCAGCAGCCACAAGAGGACGGACATTAACACAGATACGCAGTATTTT
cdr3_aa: CASSHKRTDINTDTQYF

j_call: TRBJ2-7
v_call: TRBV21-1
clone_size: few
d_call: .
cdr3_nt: TGTGCCAGCAGTCAACACATGACACAGTACGAGCAGTACTTC
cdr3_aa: CASSQHMTQYEQYF

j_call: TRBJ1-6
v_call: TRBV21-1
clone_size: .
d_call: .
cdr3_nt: TGTGCCAGCAGCAAAGGCGGGGGGGGCTATAATTCACCCCTCCACTTT
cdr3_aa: CASSKGGGGYNSPLHF

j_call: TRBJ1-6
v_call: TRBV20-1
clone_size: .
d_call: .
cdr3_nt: TGCAGTGCTAGTGTTGCCCGAGGGAATTCACCCCTCCACTTT
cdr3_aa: CSASVARGNSPLHF

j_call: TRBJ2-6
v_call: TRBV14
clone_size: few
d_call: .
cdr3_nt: TGTGCCAGCAGCCAAGATCTTGTATTTGCTGGGGCCAACGTCCTGACTTTC
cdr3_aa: CASSQDLVFAGANVLTF

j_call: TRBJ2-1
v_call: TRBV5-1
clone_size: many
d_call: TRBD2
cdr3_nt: TGCGCCAGCACCTGGCTTAGAACTAGCGGGAGCTACAATGAGCAGTTCTTC
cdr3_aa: CASTWLRTSGSYNEQFF

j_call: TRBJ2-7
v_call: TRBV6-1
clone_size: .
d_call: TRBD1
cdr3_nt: TGTGCCAGCAGTCCCGGGACAGGAGTAGGTTACGAGCAGTACTTC
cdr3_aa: CASSPGTGVGYEQYF

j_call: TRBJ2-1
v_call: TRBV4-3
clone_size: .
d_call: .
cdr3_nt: TGCGCCAGCAGCCAAGGGGGCACCGGGACCAATGAGCAGTTCTTC
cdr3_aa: CASSQGGTGTNEQFF

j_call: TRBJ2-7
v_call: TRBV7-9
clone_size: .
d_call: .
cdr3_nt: TGTGCCAGCAGCTTACATAGAACCAGCGGACCCTACGAGCAGTACTTC
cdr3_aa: CASSLHRTSGPYEQYF

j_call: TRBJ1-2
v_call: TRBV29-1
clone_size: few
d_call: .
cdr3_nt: TGCAGCGTGGGGAAGCAGGGGCAACACTATGGCTACACCTTC
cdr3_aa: CSVGKQGQHYGYTF

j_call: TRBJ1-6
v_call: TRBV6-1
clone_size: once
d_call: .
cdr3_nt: TGTGCCAGCAGCGGCAGGTTATATGTGGGTTCACCCCTCCACTTT
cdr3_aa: CASSGRLYVGSPLHF

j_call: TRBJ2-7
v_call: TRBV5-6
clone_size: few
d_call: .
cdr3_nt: TGTGCCAGTGAACCCTTTGGCTTTTACGAGCAGTACTTC
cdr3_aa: CASEPFGFYEQYF

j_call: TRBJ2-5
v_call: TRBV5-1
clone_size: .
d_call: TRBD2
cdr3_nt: TGCGCCAGCAGCTTGGTTCTAGCGGGGGGCAAGACCCAGTACTTC
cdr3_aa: CASSLVLAGGKTQYF

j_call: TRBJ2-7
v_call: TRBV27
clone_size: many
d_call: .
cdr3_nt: TGTGCCAGCAGTCCCCGGAGCGGTGCCTACGAGCAGTACTTC
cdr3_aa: CASSPRSGAYEQYF

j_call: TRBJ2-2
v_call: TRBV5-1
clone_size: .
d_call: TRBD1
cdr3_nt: TGCGCCAGCACCTTTCGGACAGGGAGGACCGGGGAGCTGTTTTTT
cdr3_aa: CASTFRTGRTGELFF

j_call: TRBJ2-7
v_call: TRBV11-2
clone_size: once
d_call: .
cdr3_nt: TGTGCCAGCAGCCCTACCTGGGGATCCTCCTACGAGCAGTACTTC
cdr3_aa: CASSPTWGSSYEQYF

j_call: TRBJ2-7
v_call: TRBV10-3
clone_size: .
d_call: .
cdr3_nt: TGTGCCATCAGTGAGTCGATAGGGATTGTCCACGAGCAGTACTTC
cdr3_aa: CAISESIGIVHEQYF

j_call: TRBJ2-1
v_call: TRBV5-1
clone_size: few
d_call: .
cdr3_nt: TGCGCCAGCAGGCCTCTAGGACGGGACAATGAGCAGTTCTTC
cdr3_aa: CASRPLGRDNEQFF

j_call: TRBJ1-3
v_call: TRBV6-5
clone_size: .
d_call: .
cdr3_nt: TGTGCCAGCAGTTCCGGGAACCCCCGGTTTGGAAACACCATATATTTT
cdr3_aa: CASSSGNPRFGNTIYF

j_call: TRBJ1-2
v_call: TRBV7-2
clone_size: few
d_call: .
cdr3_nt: TGTGCCAGCAGCTTGAAAGACAGAGTCTATGGCTACACCTTC
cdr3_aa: CASSLKDRVYGYTF

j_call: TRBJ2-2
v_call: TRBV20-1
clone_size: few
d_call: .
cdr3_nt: TGCAGTGCTAGGGCTCCGGGGGAGCTGTTTTTT
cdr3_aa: CSARAPGELFF

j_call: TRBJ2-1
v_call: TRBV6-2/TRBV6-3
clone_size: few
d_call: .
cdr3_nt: TGTGCCAGCAGTTACATCCGGATAAATGAGCAGTTCTTC
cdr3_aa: CASSYIRINEQFF

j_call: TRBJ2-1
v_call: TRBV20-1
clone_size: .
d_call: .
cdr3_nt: TGCAGTGCTATACGACTAGGGTTGACTGAGCAGTTCTTC
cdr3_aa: CSAIRLGLTEQFF

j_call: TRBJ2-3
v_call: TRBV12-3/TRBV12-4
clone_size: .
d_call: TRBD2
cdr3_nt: TGTGCCAGCAGTTACGGACTAGCGGGGGTTGGAGATACGCAGTATTTT
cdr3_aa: CASSYGLAGVGDTQYF

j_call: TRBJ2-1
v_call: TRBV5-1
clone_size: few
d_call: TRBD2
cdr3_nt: TGCGCCAGCAGCTTGGCGGGGGGGGCCCGCTCCTACAATGAGCAGTTCTTC
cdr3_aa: CASSLAGGARSYNEQFF

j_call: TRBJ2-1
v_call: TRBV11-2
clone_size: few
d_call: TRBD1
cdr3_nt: TGTGCCAGCAGCTTCCCCCGGGACAGCAATGAGCAGTTCTTC
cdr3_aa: CASSFPRDSNEQFF

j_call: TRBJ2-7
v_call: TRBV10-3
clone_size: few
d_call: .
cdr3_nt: TGTGCCATCAGTGAGGGACAGAACTCCTACGAGCAGTACTTC
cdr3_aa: CAISEGQNSYEQYF

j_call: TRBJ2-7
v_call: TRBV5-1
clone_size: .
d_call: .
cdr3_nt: TGCGCCAGCAGCTTGGATGGTTCCGTGTACGAGCAGTACTTC
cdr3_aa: CASSLDGSVYEQYF

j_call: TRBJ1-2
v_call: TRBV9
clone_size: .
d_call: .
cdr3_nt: TGTGCCAGCAGCGGACCCAGGGAGGGACCCTATGGCTACACCTTC
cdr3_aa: CASSGPREGPYGYTF

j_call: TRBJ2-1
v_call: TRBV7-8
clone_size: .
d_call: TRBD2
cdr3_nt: TGTGCCAGCAGCCGCGGGACTAGCGGGGCCTTC
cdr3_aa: CASSRGTSGAF

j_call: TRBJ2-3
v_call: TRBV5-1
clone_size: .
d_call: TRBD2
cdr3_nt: TGCGCCAGCAGCCAGCGGGGGGGTATGGCAGATACGCAGTATTTT
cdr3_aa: CASSQRGGMADTQYF

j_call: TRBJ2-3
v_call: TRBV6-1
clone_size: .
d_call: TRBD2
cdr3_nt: TGTGCCAGCAGATCACTAGCGGGGGTTTCAGATACGCAGTATTTT
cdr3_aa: CASRSLAGVSDTQYF

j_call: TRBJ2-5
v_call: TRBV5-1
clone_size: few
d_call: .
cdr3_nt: TGCGCCAGCAGCTTAGCCCCCCGACAGGATCAAGAGACCCAGTACTTC
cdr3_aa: CASSLAPRQDQETQYF

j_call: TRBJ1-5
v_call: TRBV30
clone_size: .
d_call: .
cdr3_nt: TGTGCCTGGAGTGACCTAAGCAATCAGCCCCAGCATTTT
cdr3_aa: CAWSDLSNQPQHF

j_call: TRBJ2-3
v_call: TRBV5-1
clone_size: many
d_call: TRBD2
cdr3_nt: TGCGCCAGCAGCAGGGACTACCCAGATACGCAGTATTTT
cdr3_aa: CASSRDYPDTQYF

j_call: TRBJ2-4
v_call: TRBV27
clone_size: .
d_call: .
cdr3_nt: TGTGCCAGCAGCATCTCAGGGACCTACCTAGCCAAAAACATTCAGTACTTC
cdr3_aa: CASSISGTYLAKNIQYF

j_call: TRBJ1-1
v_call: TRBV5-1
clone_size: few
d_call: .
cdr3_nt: TGCGCCAGCAGCGAGGGCGGGGGTGACACTGAAGCTTTCTTT
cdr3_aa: CASSEGGGDTEAFF

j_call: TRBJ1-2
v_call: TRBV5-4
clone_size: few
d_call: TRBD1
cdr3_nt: TGTGCCAGCAGCCCGGGACAGGGGAGAATCAATGGCTACACCTTC
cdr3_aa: CASSPGQGRINGYTF

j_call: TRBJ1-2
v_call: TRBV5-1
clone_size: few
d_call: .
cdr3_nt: TGCGCCAGCAGCTTGGCCACAGGGTACAACGGCTACACCTTC
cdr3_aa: CASSLATGYNGYTF